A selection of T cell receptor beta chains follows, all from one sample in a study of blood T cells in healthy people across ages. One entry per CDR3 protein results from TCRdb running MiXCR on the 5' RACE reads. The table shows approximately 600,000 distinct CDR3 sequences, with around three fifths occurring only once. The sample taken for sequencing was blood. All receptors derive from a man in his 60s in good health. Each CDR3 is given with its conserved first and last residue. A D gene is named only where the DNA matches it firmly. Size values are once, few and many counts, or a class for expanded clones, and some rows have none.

cdr3_nt: TGCAGCGTTATACGACAGGGTAGCCACGAGCAGTACTTC
cdr3_aa: CSVIRQGSHEQYF
d_call: TRBD1
clone_size: many
v_call: TRBV29-1
j_call: TRBJ2-7

cdr3_nt: TGTGCCAGCAGCCCGGGACAGGGCTATGGCCACACCTTC
cdr3_aa: CASSPGQGYGHTF
d_call: TRBD1
clone_size: NA
v_call: TRBV2
j_call: TRBJ1-2

cdr3_nt: TGTGCCAGCTCACAGGACGTAGATGGCTACACCTTC
cdr3_aa: CASSQDVDGYTF
d_call: NA
clone_size: NA
v_call: TRBV18
j_call: TRBJ1-2

cdr3_nt: TGTGCCAGCAGCCAAACAGGGTTCCTCACAGATACGCAGTATTTT
cdr3_aa: CASSQTGFLTDTQYF
d_call: NA
clone_size: NA
v_call: TRBV11-2
j_call: TRBJ2-3

cdr3_nt: TGTGCCAGCAGACCTAGCGGGGGGGCAAATGAGCAGTTCTTC
cdr3_aa: CASRPSGGANEQFF
d_call: TRBD2
clone_size: NA
v_call: TRBV27
j_call: TRBJ2-1

cdr3_nt: TGCAGTGCTAGCACCGCCAATGAGCAGTACTTC
cdr3_aa: CSASTANEQYF
d_call: NA
clone_size: few
v_call: TRBV20-1
j_call: TRBJ2-7

cdr3_nt: TGCAGTGCTAGAGAGATTAGGGGGGACCACTCCTACGAGCAGTACTTC
cdr3_aa: CSAREIRGDHSYEQYF
d_call: NA
clone_size: NA
v_call: TRBV20-1
j_call: TRBJ2-7

cdr3_nt: TGTGCCAGCAGGAAGGGGACTAGCATTGATACGCAGTATTTT
cdr3_aa: CASRKGTSIDTQYF
d_call: TRBD2
clone_size: NA
v_call: TRBV6-1
j_call: TRBJ2-3

cdr3_nt: TGCAGTGCTAGAACTAGCGGGGGGTTCTTTAAGAACGAGCAGTACTTC
cdr3_aa: CSARTSGGFFKNEQYF
d_call: TRBD2
clone_size: NA
v_call: TRBV20-1
j_call: TRBJ2-7

cdr3_nt: TGTGCCAGCAGCCCAACCCCCGGGACAGGGGGCATGGCAGATACGCGGTATTTT
cdr3_aa: CASSPTPGTGGMADTRYF
d_call: TRBD1
clone_size: NA
v_call: TRBV7-2
j_call: TRBJ2-3

cdr3_nt: TGTGCCAGCAGTTCTCAGGGGGGGGCTTACAATGAGCAGTTCTTC
cdr3_aa: CASSSQGGAYNEQFF
d_call: NA
clone_size: NA
v_call: TRBV12-3/TRBV12-4
j_call: TRBJ2-1

cdr3_nt: TGCGCCAGCAGCTCCAGTACGACCGGGGGTGGCTACACCTTC
cdr3_aa: CASSSSTTGGGYTF
d_call: NA
clone_size: NA
v_call: TRBV5-1
j_call: TRBJ1-2

cdr3_nt: TGCGCCAGCAGCTTGGACCGGGCTAGTTCTAACTATGGCTACACCTTC
cdr3_aa: CASSLDRASSNYGYTF
d_call: NA
clone_size: NA
v_call: TRBV5-1
j_call: TRBJ1-2